This entry concerns a single TCR beta chain. Antigen specificity is unknown. The data were taken from a study of CXCR3-negative and CXCR3-positive naive CD8 T cells. Germline values: CDR1 SGHDN, CDR2 FVKESK. The CDR3 consists of 18 residues. Study-wide findings and caveats: Comparison of naive subsets found surface CD5 to be comparable, and TCR strength was inferred on the basis of TRB CDR3 properties.

The TRB libraries of cDNA were built by UMI-labeled 5' RACE. TCRdb reprocessed the 5' RACE reads, with one entry per CDR3 protein and no DNA. The table for this sample gives roughly 40,000 distinct CDR3 sequences. V gene TRBV14 combines with J gene TRBJ1-3. Sequenced input: memory CD8+ T cells from blood. This TCR was sampled from a human donor in good health. Some clones in this sample may be carry-over from other donors' samples. CDR3 sequence reads: CASSPIAGGLLSGNTIYF.